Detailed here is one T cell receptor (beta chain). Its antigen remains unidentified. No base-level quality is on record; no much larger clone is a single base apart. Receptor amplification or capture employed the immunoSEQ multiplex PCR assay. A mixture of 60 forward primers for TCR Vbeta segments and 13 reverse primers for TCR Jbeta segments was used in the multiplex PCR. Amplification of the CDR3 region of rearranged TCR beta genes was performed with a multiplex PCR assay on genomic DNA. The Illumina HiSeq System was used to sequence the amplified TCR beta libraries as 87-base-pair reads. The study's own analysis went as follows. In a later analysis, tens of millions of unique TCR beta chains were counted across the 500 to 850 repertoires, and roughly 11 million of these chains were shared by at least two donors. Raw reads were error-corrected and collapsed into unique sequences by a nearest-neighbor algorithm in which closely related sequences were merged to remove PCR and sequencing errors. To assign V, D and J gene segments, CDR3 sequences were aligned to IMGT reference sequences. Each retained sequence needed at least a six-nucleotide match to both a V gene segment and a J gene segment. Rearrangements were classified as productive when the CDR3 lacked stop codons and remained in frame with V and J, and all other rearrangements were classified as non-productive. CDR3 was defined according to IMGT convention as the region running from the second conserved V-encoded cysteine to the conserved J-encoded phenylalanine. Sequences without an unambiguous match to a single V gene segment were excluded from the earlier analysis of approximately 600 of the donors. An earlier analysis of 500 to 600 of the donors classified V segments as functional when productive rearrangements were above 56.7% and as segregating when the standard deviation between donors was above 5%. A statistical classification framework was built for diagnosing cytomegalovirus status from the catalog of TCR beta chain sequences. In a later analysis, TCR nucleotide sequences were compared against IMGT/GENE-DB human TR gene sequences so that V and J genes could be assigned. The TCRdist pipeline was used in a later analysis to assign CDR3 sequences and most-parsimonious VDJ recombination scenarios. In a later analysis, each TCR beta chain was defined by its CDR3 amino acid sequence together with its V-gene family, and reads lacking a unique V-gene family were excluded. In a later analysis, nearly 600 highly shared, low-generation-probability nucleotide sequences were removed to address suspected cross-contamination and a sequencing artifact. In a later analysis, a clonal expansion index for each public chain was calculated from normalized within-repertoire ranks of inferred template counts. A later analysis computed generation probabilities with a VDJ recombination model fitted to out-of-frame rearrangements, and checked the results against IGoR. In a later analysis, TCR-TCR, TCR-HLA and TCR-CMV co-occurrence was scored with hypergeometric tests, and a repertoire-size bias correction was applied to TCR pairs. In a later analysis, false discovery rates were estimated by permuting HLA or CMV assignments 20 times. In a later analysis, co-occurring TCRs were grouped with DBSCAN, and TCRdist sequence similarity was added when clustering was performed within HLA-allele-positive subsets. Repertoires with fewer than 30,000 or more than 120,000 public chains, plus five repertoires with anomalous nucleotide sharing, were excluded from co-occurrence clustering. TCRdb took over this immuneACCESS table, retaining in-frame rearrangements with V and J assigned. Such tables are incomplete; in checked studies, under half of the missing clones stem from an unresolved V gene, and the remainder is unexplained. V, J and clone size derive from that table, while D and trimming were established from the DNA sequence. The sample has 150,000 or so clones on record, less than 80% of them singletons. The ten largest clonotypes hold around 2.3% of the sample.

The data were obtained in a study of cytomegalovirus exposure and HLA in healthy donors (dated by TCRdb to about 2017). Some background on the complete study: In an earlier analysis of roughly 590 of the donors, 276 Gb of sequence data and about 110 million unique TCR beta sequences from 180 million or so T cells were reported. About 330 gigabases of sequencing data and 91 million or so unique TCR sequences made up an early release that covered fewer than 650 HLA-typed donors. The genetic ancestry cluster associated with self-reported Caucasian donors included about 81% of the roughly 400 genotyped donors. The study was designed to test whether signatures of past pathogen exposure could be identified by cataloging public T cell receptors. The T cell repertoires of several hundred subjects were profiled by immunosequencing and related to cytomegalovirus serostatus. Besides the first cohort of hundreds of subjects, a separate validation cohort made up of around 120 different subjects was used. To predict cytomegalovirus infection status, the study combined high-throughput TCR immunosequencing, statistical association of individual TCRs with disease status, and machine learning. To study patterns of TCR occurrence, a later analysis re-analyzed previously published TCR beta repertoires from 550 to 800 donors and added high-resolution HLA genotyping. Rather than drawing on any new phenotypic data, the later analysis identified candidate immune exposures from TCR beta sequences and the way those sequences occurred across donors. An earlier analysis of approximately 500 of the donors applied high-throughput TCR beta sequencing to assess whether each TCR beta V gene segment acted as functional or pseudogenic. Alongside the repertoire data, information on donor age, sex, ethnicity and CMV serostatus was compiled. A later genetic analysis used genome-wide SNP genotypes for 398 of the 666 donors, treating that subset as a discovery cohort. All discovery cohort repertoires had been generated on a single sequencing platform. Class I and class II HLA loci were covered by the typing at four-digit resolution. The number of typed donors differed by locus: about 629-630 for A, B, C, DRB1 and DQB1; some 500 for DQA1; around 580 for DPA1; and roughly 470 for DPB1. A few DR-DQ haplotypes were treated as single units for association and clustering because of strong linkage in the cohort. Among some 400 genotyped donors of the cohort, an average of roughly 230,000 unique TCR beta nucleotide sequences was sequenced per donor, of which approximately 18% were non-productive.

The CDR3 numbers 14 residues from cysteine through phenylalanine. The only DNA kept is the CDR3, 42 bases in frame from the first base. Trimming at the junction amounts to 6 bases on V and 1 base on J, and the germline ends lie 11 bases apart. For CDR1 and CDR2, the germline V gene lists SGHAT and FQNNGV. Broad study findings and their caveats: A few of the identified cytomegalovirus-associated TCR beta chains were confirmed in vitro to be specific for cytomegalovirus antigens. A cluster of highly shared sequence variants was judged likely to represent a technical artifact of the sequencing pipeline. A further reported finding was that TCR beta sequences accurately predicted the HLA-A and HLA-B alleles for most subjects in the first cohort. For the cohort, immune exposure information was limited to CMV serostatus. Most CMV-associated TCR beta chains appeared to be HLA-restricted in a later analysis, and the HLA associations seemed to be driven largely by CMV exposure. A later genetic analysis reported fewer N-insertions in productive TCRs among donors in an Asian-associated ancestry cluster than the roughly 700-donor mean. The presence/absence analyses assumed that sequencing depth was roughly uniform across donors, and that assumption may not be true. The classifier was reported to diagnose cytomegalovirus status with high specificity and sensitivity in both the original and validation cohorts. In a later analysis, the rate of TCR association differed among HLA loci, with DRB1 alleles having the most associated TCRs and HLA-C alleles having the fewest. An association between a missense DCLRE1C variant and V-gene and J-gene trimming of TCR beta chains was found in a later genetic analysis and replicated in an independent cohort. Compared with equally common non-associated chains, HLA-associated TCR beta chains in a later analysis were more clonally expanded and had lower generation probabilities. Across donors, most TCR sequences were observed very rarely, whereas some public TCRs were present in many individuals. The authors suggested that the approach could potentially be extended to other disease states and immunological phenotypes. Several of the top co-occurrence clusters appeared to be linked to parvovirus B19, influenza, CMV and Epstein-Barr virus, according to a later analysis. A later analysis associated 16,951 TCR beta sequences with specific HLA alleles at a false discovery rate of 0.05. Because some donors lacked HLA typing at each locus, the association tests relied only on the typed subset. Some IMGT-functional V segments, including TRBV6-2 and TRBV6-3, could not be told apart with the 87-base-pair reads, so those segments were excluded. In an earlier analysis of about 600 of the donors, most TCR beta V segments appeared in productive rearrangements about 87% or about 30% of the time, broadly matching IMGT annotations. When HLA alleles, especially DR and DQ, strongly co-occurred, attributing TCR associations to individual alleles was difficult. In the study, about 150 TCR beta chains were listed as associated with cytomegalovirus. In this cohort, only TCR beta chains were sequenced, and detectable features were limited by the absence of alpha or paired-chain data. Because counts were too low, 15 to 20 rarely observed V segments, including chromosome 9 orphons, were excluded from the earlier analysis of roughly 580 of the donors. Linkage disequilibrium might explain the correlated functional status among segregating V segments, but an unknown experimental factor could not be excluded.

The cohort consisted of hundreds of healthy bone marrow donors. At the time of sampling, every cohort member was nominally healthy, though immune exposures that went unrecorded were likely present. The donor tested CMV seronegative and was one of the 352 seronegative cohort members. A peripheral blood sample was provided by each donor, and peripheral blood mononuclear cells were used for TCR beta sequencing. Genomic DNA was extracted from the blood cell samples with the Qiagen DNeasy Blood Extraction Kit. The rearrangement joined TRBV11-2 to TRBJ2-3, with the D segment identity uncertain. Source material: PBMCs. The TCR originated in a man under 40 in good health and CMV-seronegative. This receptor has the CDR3 CASRLLRRTDTQYF. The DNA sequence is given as TGTGCCAGCAGGTTACTGAGGCGCACAGATACGCAGTATTTT.